This entry concerns a single T cell receptor (beta chain). CDR1 is MGHRA, CDR2 YSYEKL, per germline. CDR3 length: 19 residues. Trimming cost V 3 bases and J 0 bases, with 21 bases left between them. The sample belongs to a study of OX40 agonist ivuxolimab in advanced cancers. Some clones are missing from TCRdb's copy, which holds only in-frame ones; the method was immunoSEQ multiplex PCR. Counted here are approximately 70,000 clones, roughly 80% occurring once; the ten biggest clones make up around 6.7%. Exclusion of a patient followed from autoimmune disease history or systemic immunosuppression. This sequence was found in an adult with an advanced solid tumor such as melanoma, head and neck, liver or kidney cancer. The specimen comprised CD4+ or CD8+ T cells sorted from blood, sampled in a trial of the OX40 agonist ivuxolimab. The V and J genes are TRBV4-1 and TRBJ2-1; D may correspond to TRBD1 or TRBD2 (5 bases each). In nucleotides, the CDR3 is TGCGCCAGCAGCCACCCCCGGGACGGGAACCCTAGCTCCTACAATGAGCAGTTCTTC. Translation: CASSHPRDGNPSSYNEQFF.